This TCR beta chain is drawn from a study of blood T cell repertoires in COVID-19. J gave up 7 bases and V 9 bases, and 12 bases lay outside the gene matches. The CDR3 contains 15 residues. The V gene's germline CDR1 is WNHNN and CDR2 SYGVQD (reference sequence). This clone has a handful of counts. The method was immunoSEQ multiplex PCR; TCRdb's version includes in-frame clones alone and lacks a portion of them. The table includes some 270,000 clones, approximately 89% detected once. Sequencing input: PBMCs or T cells enriched from blood (not recorded which). The V and J genes are TRBV10-1 and TRBJ1-6, with TRBD1 identical over 7 bases. The clonotype was recovered from a middle-aged woman who had been exposed to COVID-19. The CDR3 DNA is TGCGCCAGGACGTACAGGGGCAGCAACAATTCACCCCTCCACTTT. Its translation is CARTYRGSNNSPLHF.